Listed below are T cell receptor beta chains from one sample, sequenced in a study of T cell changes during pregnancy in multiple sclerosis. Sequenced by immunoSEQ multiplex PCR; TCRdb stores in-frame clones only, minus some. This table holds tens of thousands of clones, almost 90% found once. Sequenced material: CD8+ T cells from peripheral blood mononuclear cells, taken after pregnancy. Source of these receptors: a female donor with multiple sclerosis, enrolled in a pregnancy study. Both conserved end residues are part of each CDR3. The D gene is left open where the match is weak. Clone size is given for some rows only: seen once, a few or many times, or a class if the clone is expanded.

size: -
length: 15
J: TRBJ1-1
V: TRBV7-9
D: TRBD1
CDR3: CASSRKGAPNTEAFF

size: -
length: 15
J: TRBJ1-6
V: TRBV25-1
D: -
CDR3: CASSEWAGYYSPLHF

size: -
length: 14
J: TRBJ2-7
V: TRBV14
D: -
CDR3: CASSHPVGGYEQYF

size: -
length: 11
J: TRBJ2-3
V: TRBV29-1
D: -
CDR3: CSVGGTDTQYF

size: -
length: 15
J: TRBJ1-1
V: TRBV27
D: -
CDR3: CASSSQGVQALEAFF

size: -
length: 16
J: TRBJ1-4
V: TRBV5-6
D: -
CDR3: CASSLGPGSTNEKLFF

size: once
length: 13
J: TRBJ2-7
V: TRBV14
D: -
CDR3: CASSQDPIYEQYF

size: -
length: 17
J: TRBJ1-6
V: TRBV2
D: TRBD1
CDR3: CASRLSTGSSYNSPLHF

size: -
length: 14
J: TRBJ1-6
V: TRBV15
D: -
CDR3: CATGDSSYNSPLHF

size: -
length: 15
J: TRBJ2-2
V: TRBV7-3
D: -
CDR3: CASSPGVRGTGELFF

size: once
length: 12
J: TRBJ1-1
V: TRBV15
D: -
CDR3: CATSKREPEAFF

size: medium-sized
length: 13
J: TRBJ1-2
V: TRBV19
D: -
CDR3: CASSMSLDYGYTF

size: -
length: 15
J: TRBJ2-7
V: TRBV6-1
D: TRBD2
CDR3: CASSELAGVSYEQYF

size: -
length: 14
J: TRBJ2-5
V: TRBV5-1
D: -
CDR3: CASSFPGYQETQYF

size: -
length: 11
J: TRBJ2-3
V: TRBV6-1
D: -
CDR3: CASRGADTQYF

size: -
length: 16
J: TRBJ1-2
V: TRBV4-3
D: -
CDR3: CASSQEDGGVMNGYTF

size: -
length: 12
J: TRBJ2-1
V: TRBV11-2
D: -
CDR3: CASSWASNEQFF

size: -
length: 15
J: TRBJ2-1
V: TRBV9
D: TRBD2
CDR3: CASSPLAGGNNEQFF

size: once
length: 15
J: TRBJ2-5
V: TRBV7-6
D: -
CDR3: CASSLTPPGKETQYF

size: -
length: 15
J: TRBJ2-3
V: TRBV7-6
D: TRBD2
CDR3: CASSLGGGVTDTQYF

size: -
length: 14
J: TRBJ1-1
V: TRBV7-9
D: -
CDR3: CASNVVGGMAEAFF

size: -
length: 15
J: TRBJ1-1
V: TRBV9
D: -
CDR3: CASSIRGERNTEAFF

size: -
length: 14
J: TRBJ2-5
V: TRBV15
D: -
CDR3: CATSRDRGQETQYF

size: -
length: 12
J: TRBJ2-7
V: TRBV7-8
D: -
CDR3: CASSSQVYEQYF

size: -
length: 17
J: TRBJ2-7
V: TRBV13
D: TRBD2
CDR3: CASSLGVTGGSSYEQYF

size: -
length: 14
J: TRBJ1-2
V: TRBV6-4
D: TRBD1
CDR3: CASSPTGTGGSYTF

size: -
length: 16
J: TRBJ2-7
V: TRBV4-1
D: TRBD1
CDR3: CASSQNSGTASYEQYF

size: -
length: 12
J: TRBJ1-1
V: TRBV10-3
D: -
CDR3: CAISGGNTEAFF

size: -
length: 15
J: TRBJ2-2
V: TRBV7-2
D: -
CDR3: CASSPNGRATGELFF

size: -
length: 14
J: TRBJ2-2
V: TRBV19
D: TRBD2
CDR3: CASRPGLAPGELFF

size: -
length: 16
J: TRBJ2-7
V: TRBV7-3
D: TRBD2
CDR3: CASSPSFRSSGYEQYF

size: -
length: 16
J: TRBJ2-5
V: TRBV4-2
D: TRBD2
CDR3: CASSQETASGGETQYF

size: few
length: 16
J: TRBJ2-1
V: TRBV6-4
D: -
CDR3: CASSDSEAGSSNEQFF

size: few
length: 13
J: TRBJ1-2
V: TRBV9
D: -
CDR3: CASSVETNYGYTF

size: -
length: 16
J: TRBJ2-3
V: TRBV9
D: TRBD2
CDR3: CASSSYSGGSTDTQYF

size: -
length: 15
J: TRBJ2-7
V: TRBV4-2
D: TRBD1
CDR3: CASSPGGQGTYEQYF

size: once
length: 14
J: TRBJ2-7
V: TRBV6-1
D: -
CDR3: CASRQEVAAYEQYF

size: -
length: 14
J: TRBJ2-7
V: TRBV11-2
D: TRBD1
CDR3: CASSLFRTGVEQYF

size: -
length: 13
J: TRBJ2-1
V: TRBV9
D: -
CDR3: CASSNRAEGEQFF

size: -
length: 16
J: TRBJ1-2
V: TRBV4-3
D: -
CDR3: CASSQDSGASGYGYTF

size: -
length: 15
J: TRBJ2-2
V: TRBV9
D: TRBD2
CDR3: CASSSSGANTGELFF

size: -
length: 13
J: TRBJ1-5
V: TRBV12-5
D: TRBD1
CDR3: CASGPGGDQPQHF

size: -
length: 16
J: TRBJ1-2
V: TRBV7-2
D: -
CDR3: CASSLAVADLNYGYTF

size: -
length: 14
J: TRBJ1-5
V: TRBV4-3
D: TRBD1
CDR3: CASRSTGDYQPQHF

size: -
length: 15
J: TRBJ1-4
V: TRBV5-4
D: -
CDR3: CASSSRQERDEKLFF

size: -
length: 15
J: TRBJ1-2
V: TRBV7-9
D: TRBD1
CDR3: CASSSKGGIGFGYTF

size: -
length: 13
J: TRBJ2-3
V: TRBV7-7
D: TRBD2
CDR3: CASSSGGGDTQYF

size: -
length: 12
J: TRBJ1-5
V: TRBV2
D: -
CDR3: CASKTGDQPQHF

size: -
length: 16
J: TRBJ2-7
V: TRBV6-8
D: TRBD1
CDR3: CASSYRPGQVSYEQYF